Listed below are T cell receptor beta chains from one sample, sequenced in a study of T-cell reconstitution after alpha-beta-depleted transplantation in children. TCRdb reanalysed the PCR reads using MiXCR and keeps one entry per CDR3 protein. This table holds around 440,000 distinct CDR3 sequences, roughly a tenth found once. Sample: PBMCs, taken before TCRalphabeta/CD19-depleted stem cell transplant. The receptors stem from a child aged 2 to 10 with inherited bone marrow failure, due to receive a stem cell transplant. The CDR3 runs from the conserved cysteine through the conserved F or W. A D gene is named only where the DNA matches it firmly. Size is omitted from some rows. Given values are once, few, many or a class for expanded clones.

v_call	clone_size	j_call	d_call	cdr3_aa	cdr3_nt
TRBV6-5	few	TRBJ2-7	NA	CASSYLGTGHYEQYF	TGTGCCAGCAGTTATCTTGGGACGGGCCACTACGAGCAGTACTTC
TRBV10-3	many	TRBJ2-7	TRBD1	CAISEFRDRGLYEQYF	TGTGCCATCAGTGAGTTCCGGGACAGGGGGCTCTACGAGCAGTACTTC
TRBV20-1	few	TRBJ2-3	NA	CSARDDYVGGTDTQYF	TGCAGTGCTAGAGACGACTACGTAGGGGGCACAGATACGCAGTATTTT
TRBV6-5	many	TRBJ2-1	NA	CASSYGFGEQFF	TGTGCCAGCAGTTACGGCTTCGGTGAGCAGTTCTTC
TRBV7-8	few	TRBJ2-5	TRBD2	CASSLKKTSGSDRETQYF	TGTGCCAGCAGCTTAAAGAAAACTAGCGGGAGCGACCGGGAGACCCAGTACTTC
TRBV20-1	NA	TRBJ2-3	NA	CSAILTSTDTQYF	TGCAGTGCTATACTCACTAGCACAGATACGCAGTATTTT
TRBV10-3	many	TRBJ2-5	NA	CAISASGDQYF	TGTGCCATCAGTGCTTCAGGGGACCAGTACTTC
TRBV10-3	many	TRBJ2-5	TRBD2	CAISELAGGQETQYF	TGTGCCATCAGTGAACTAGCGGGAGGGCAAGAGACCCAGTACTTC
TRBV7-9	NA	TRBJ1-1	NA	CASSLGTRGTTEAFF	TGTGCCAGCAGCTTAGGGACAAGGGGGACCACTGAAGCTTTCTTT
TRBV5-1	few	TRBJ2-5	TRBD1	CASSPGGATGGQETQYF	TGCGCCAGCAGCCCAGGGGGCGCGACGGGCGGTCAAGAGACCCAGTACTTC
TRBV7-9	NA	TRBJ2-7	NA	CASSRAGSAYEQYF	TGTGCCAGCAGCCGGGCTGGGTCTGCCTACGAGCAGTACTTC
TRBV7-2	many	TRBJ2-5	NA	CASSLAREKETQYF	TGTGCCAGCAGCTTAGCCAGGGAGAAAGAGACCCAGTACTTC
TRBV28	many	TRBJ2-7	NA	CASSLNREDEQYF	TGTGCCAGCAGTTTAAACAGGGAGGACGAGCAGTACTTC
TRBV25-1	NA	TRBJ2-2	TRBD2	CASSEGTSDTGELFF	TGTGCCAGCAGTGAAGGGACTAGCGACACCGGGGAGCTGTTTTTT
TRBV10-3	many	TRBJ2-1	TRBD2	CAIRTSGSINEQFF	TGTGCCATACGGACTAGCGGGAGTATCAATGAGCAGTTCTTC
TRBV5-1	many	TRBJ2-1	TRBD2	CASSLFRGLAGGGNEQFF	TGCGCCAGCAGCTTGTTTCGTGGACTAGCGGGAGGGGGGAATGAGCAGTTCTTC
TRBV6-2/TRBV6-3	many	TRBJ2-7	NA	CASSYPGTTYEQYF	TGTGCCAGCAGTTACCCCGGGACCACCTACGAGCAGTACTTC
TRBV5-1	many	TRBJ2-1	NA	CASSLPWGSSYNEQFF	TGCGCCAGCAGCTTGCCCTGGGGGAGCTCCTACAATGAGCAGTTCTTC
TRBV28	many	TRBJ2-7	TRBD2	CASSFETSGSYEQYF	TGTGCCAGCAGCTTCGAGACTAGCGGGAGCTACGAGCAGTACTTC
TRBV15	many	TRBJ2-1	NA	CATSRVFGPTAPDSYNEQFF	TGTGCCACCAGCAGAGTTTTTGGTCCGACTGCCCCCGACTCCTACAATGAGCAGTTCTTC
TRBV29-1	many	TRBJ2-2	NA	CSVERRQASQLTGELFF	TGCAGCGTTGAACGACGACAGGCATCACAGCTTACCGGGGAGCTGTTTTTT
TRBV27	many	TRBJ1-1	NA	CASRPQGNWKNTEAFF	TGTGCCAGCAGACCTCAGGGGAATTGGAAAAACACTGAAGCTTTCTTT
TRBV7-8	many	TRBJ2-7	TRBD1	CASSPNRGLREQYF	TGTGCCAGCAGCCCAAACAGGGGCTTGCGCGAGCAGTACTTC
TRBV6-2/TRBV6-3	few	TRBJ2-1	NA	CASSPSRGEQFF	TGTGCCAGCAGTCCCTCGAGGGGCGAGCAGTTCTTC
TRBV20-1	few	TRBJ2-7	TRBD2	CSARGDGTSGRKNYEQYF	TGCAGTGCTAGAGGTGACGGGACTAGCGGGAGGAAGAACTACGAGCAGTACTTC
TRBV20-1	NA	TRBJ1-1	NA	CSARGRLGAFF	TGCAGTGCTAGAGGAAGGTTAGGGGCTTTCTTT
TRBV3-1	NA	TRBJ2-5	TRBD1	CASSPEQGAQETQYF	TGTGCCAGCAGTCCCGAGCAGGGGGCCCAAGAGACCCAGTACTTC
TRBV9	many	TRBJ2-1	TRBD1	CASRPPGTGLNEQFF	TGTGCCAGCAGACCTCCCGGGACAGGGCTCAATGAGCAGTTCTTC
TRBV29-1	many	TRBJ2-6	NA	CGGVDSGANVLTF	TGCGGGGGCGTTGACTCTGGGGCCAACGTCCTGACTTTC
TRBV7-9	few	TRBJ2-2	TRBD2	CASSSTGTSLTGELFF	TGTGCCAGCAGCTCGACCGGGACTAGCCTCACCGGGGAGCTGTTTTTT
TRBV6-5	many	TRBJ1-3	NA	CASSYSNPAGNTIYF	TGTGCCAGCAGTTACTCGAACCCGGCCGGAAACACCATATATTTT